Sequencing of this T cell receptor (beta chain) was carried out in a study of blood T cell repertoires in COVID-19. Study-wide context: The origin of the acute and convalescent COVID-19 samples was the United States, Italy and Spain. PBMCs, B-cell-depleted T cells, or T cells were the source of the cDNA or gDNA that made up the material.

The CDR3 is 17 amino acids. In germline, CDR1 is SGHAT, CDR2 FQNNGV. Trimming removed 5 bases from V and 2 bases from J, with 19 bases in between. Produced via immunoSEQ multiplex PCR; TCRdb's table is partial and in-frame only. The sample has roughly 120,000 clones, about 74% seen once. It was during active infection that Seattle patients were enrolled and then longitudinally followed. The receptor was isolated from a man older than 75 with COVID-19, enrolled during active disease. Sample: peripheral blood. The chain combines TRBV11-2 with TRBJ2-1, with D maybe TRBD1 (7 bases). The CDR3 protein is CASSHYRGGDPYNEQFF. CDR3 DNA sequence: TGTGCCAGCAGCCACTACAGGGGCGGGGACCCCTACAATGAGCAGTTCTTC.